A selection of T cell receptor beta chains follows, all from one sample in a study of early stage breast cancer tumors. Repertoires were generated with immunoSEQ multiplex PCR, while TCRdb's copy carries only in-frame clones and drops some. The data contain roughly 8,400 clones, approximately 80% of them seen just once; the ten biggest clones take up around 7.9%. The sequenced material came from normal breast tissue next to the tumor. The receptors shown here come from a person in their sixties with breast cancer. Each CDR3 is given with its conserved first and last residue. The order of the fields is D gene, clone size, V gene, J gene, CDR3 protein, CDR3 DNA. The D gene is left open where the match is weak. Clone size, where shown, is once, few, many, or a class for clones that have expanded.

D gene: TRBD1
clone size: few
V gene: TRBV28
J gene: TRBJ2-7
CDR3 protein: CASKRTGSYEQYF
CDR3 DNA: TGTGCCAGCAAGAGGACAGGCTCCTACGAGCAGTACTTC

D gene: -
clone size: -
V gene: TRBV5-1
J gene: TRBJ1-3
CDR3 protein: CARTPGNTIYF
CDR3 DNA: TGCGCCAGGACGCCCGGAAACACCATATATTTT

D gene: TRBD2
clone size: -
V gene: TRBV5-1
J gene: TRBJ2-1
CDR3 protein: CASRFGLAGGNEQFF
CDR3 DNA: TGCGCCAGCAGGTTCGGACTAGCGGGGGGCAATGAGCAGTTCTTC

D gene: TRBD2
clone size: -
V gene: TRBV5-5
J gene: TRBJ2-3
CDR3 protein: CASSLALAGGDADTQYF
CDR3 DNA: TGTGCCAGCAGCTTGGCCCTAGCGGGAGGAGATGCAGATACGCAGTATTTT

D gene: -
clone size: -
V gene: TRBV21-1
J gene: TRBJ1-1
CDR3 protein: CASSYAGQGPELNTEAFF
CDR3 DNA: TGTGCCAGCAGCTACGCCGGACAGGGGCCTGAATTGAACACTGAAGCTTTCTTT

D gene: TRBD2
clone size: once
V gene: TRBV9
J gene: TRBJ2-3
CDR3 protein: CASSVASGVTDTQYF
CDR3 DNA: TGTGCCAGCAGCGTAGCTAGCGGGGTTACAGATACGCAGTATTTT

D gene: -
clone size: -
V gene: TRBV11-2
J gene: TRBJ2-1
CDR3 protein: CASSSDYNEQFF
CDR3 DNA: TGTGCCAGCAGCTCTGACTACAATGAGCAGTTCTTC

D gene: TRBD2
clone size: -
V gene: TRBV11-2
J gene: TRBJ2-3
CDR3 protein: CASSRGGSGGYTDTQYF
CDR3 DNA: TGTGCCAGCAGCCGAGGTGGAAGCGGGGGGTACACAGATACGCAGTATTTT

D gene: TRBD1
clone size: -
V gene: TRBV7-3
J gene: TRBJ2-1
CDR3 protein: CASSFGTANEQFF
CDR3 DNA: TGTGCCAGCAGCTTTGGGACAGCTAATGAGCAGTTCTTC

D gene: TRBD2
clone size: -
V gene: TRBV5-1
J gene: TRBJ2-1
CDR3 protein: CASSFSGTSGRYNEQFF
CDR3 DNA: TGCGCCAGCAGCTTTTCAGGGACTAGCGGGAGGTACAATGAGCAGTTCTTC

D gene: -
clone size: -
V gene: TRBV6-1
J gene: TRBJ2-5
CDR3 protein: CASSRDRQETQYF
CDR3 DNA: TGTGCCAGCAGCAGGGATCGTCAAGAGACCCAGTACTTC

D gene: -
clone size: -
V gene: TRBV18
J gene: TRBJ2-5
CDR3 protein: CASSKGLQETQYF
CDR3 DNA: TGTGCCAGCTCAAAGGGGCTCCAAGAGACCCAGTACTTC

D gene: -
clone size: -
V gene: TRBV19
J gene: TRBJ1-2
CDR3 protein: CASSTITGIYGYTF
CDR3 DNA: TGTGCCAGTAGTACGATAACAGGGATCTATGGCTACACCTTC

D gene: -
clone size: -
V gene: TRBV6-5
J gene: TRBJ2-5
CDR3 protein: CASSYLGRGWETQYF
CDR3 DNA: TGTGCCAGCAGTTACCTCGGACGGGGCTGGGAGACCCAGTACTTC

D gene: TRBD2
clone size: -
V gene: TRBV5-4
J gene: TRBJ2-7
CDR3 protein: CASSQDVWRGDPYEQYF
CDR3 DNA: TGTGCCAGCAGCCAAGATGTGTGGCGGGGGGACCCCTACGAGCAGTACTTC

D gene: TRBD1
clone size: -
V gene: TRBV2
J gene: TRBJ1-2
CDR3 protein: CASSGNTGGYGYTF
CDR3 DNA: TGTGCCAGCAGTGGTAATACAGGGGGCTATGGCTACACCTTC

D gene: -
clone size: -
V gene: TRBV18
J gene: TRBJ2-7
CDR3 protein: CASSPTGLAYEQYF
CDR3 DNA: TGTGCCAGCTCACCAACTGGCTTGGCGTACGAGCAGTACTTC

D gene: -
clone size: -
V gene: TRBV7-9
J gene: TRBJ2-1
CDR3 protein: CASSPLGGPAYNEQFF
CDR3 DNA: TGTGCCAGCAGCCCGCTAGGGGGGCCCGCCTACAATGAGCAGTTCTTC

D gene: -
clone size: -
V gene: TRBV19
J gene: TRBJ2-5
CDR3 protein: CASSIRGVQETQYF
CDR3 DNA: TGTGCCAGTAGTATCCGGGGAGTCCAAGAGACCCAGTACTTC

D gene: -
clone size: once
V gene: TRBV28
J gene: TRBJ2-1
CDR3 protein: CASSFSAGVKALSYNEQFF
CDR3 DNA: TGTGCCAGCAGTTTTTCTGCCGGGGTAAAAGCGTTGTCCTACAATGAGCAGTTCTTC

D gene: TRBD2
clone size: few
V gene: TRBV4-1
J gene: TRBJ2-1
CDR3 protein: CASSQVGGSPYNEQFF
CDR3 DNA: TGCGCCAGCAGCCAAGTCGGCGGGAGCCCCTACAATGAGCAGTTCTTC

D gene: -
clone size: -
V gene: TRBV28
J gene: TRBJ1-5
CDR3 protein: CASSPRVVGNQPQHF
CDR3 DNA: TGTGCCAGCAGCCCGAGGGTGGTGGGCAATCAGCCCCAGCATTTT

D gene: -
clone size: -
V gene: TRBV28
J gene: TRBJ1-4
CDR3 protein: CASSFTDRRNEKLFF
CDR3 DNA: TGTGCCAGCAGTTTCACTGACAGAAGGAATGAAAAACTGTTTTTT

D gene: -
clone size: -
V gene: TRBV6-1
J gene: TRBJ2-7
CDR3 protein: CASSPQGPYEQYF
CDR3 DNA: TGTGCCAGCAGCCCGCAGGGTCCCTACGAGCAGTACTTC

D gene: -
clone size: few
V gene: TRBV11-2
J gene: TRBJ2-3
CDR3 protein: CASSLIQKGGGTDTQYF
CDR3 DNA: TGTGCCAGCAGCTTAATCCAGAAGGGGGGGGGCACAGATACGCAGTATTTT

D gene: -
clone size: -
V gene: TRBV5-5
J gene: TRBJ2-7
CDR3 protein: CASSLAASTSYEQYF
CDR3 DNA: TGTGCCAGCAGCTTGGCCGCTAGCACTAGTTACGAGCAGTACTTC

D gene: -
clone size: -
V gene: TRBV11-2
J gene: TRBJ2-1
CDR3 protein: CASSPDRSREQFF
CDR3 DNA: TGTGCCAGCAGCCCTGACAGGAGCAGAGAGCAGTTCTTC

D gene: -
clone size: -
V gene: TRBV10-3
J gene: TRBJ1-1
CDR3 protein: CATGTYTEAFF
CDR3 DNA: TGTGCCACTGGGACGTACACTGAAGCTTTCTTT

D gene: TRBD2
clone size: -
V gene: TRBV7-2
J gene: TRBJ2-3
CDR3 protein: CASSLGGTSGRTDTQYF
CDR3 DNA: TGTGCCAGCAGCTTAGGTGGGACTAGCGGGAGAACAGATACGCAGTATTTT

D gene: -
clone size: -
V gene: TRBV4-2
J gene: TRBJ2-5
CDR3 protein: CASLESLCPGKTQYF
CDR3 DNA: TGTGCCAGCCTGGAATCTCTGTGCCCAGGAAAGACCCAGTACTTC

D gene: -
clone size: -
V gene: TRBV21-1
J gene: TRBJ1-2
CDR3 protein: CASSSPIGVLGYTF
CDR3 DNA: TGTGCCAGCAGCTCCCCTATCGGAGTTTTAGGCTACACCTTC

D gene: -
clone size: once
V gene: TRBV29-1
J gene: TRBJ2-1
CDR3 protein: CSVEVGSNAAQFF
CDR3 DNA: TGCAGCGTTGAAGTTGGTAGTAATGCCGCGCAGTTCTTC

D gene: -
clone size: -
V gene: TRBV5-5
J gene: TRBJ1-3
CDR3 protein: CASSLGGKVNTIYF
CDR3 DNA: TGTGCCAGCAGCTTGGGGGGGAAAGTAAACACCATATATTTT